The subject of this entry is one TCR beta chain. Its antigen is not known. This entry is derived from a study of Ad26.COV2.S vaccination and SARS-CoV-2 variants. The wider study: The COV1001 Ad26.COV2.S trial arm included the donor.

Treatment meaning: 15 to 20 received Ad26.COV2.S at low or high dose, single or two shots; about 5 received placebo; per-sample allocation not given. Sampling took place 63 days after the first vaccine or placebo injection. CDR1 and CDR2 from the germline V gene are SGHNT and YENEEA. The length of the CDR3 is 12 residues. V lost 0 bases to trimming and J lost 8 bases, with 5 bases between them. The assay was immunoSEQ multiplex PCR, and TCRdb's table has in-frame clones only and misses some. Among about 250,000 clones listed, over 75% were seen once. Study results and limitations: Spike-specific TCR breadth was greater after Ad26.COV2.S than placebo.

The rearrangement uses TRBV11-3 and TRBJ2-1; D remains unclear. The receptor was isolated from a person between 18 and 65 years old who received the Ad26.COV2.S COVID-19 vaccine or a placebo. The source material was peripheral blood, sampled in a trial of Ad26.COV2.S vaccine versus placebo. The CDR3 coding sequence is TGTGCCAGCAGCTTAGATCGAGATGAGCAGTTCTTC. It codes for CASSLDRDEQFF.